A single T cell receptor (beta chain) is shown here with its context. Additional DNA sequences in this sample encode the identical CDR3. The data derive from a study of blood T cell repertoires in COVID-19. As for the study in general: Sites across the United States, Italy and Spain contributed samples from acute and convalescent COVID-19.

Authors' methods: Amplification from reference gene primers served as the basis for estimated nucleated cell counts. Assay used: immunoSEQ multiplex PCR; TCRdb lists only in-frame clones, some missing. V and J calls and clone size are copied from that table; D and trimming were computed from the DNA. The sample lists 400,000 to 500,000 clones, just over 85% occurring once. The TCR sequence derives from a woman in her thirties with active or convalescent COVID-19. Sequencing input: peripheral blood.

DNA for the CDR3: TGTGCCAGCAGCTTTGGGACAGGAGACTACGAGCAGTACTTC. This sequence encodes CASSFGTGDYEQYF. V is TRBV11-2 and J is TRBJ2-7, with 8 bases aligning to TRBD1. The CDR3 is made up of 14 amino acids. Trimming cost V 3 bases and J 3 bases; bases outside gene matches: 4. From germline, CDR1 is SGHAT and CDR2 FQNNGV.